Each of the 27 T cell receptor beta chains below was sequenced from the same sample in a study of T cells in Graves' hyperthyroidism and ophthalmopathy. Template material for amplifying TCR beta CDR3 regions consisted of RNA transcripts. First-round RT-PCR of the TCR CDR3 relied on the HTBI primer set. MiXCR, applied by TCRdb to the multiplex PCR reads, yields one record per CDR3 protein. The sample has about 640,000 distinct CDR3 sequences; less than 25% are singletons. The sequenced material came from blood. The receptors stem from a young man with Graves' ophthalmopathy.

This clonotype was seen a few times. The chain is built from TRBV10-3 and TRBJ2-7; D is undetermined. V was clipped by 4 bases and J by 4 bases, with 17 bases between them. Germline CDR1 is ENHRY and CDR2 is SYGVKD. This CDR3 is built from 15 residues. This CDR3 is CAISGFPDVKYEQYF. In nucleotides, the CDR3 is TGTGCCATCAGTGGGTTTCCGGACGTTAAGTACGAGCAGTACTTC.

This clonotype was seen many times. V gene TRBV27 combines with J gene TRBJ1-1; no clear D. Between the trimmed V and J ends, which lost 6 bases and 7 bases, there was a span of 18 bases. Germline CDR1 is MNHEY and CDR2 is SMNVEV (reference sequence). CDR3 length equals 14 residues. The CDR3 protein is CASREEGGIVEAFF. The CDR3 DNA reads TGTGCCAGCAGGGAAGAGGGCGGTATCGTTGAAGCTTTCTTT.

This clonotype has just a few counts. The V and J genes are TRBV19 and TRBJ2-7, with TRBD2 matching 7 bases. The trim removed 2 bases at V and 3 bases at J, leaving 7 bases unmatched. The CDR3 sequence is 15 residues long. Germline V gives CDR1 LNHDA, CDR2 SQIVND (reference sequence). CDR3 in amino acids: CASSITASGVYEQYF. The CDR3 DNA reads TGTGCCAGTAGTATAACAGCTAGCGGAGTCTACGAGCAGTACTTC.

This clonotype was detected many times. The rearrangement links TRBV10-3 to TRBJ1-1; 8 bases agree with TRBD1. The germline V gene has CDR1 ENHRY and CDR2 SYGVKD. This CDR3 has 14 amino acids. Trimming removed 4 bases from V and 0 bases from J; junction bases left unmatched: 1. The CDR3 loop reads CAISGTGMNTEAFF. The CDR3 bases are TGTGCCATCAGTGGGACAGGGATGAACACTGAAGCTTTCTTT.

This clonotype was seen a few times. The CDR3 DNA reads TGCGCCAGCAGCCCGCCGGGACAGGAAAACACCGGGGAGCTGTTTTTT. Translation gives CASSPPGQENTGELFF. J is TRBJ2-2 and V is TRBV4-1; 8 nucleotides line up with TRBD1. Germline V gives CDR1 MGHRA, CDR2 YSYEKL. Trimming took 4 bases from V and 2 from J; bases not matched to a gene: 6. The CDR3 runs 16 residues.

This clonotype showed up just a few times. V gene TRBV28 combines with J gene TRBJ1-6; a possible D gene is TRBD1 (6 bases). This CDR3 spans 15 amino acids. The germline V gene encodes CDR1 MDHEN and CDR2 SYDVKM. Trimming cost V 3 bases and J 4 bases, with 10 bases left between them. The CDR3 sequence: CASSLEGGYNSPLHF. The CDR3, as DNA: TGTGCCAGCAGTTTGGAAGGGGGTTATAATTCACCCCTCCACTTT.

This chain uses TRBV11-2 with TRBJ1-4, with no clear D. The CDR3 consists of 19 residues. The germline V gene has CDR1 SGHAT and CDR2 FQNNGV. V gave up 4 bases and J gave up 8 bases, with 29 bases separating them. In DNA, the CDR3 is TGTGCCAGCAGCTCCCCGAATCGACACGGGCCGGCTGTATGGGAAAAACTGTTTTTT. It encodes CASSSPNRHGPAVWEKLFF.

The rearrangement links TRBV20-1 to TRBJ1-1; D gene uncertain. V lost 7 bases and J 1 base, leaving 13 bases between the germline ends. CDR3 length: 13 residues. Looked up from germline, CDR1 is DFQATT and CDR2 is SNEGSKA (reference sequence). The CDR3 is CSGRVLENTEAFF. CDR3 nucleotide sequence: TGCAGTGGGAGAGTATTGGAGAACACTGAAGCTTTCTTT.

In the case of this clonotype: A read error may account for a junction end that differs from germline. For the CDR3, the DNA is TGTGCCACCAGCTGGGAGACGGAGGGTTGGAACACTCAGTACTTC. Protein: CATSWETEGWNTQYF. This sequence joins TRBV15 and TRBJ2-4, with TRBD2 as a possible D gene (6 bases). The CDR3 is made up of 15 amino acids. Germline CDR1 is LNHNV and CDR2 is YYDKDF (reference sequence).

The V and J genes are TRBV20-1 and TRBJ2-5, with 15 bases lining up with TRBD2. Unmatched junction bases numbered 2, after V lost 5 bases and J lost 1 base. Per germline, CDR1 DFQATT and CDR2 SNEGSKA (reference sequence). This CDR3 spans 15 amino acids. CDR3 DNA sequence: TGCAGTGCTCGGACTAGCGGGAGGGCCCAAGAGACCCAGTACTTC. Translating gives CSARTSGRAQETQYF.

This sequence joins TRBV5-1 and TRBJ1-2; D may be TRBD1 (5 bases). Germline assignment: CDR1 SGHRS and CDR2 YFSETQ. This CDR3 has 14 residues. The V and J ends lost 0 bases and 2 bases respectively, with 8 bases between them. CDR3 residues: CASSLDAGNYGYTF. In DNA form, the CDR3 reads TGCGCCAGCAGCTTGGATGCAGGGAACTATGGCTACACCTTC. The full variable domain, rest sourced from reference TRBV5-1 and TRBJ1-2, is KAGVTQTPRYLIKTRGQQVTLSCSPISGHRSVSWYQQTPGQGLQFLFEYFSETQRNKGNFPGRFSGRQFSNSRSEMNVSTLELGDSALYLCASSLDAGNYGYTFGSGTRLTVV.

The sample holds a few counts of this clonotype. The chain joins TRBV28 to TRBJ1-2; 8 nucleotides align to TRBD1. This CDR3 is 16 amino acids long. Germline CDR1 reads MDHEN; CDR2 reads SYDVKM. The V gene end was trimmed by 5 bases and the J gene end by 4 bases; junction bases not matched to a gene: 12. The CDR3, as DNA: TGTGCCAGCAGTCTTGACCCGGACAGGGAAATCTATGGCTACACCTTC. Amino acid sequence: CASSLDPDREIYGYTF.

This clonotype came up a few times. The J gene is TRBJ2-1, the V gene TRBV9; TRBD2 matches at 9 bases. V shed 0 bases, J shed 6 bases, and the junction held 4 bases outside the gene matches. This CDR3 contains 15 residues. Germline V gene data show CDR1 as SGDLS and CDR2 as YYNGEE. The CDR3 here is CASSVGSGSGNEQFF. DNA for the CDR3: TGTGCCAGCAGCGTAGGTAGCGGGAGTGGCAATGAGCAGTTCTTC.

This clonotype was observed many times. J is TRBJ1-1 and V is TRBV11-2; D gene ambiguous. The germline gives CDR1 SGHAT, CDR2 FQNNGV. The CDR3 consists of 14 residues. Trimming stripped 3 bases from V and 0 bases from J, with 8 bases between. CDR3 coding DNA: TGTGCCAGCAGCTTTCTCCACATGAACACTGAAGCTTTCTTT. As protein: CASSFLHMNTEAFF.

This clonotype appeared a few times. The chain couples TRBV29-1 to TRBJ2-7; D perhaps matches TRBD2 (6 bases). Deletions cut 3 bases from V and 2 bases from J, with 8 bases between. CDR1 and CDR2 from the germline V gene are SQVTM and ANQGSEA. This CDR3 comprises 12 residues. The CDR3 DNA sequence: TGCAGCGTTGAGGGACTGACCTACGAGCAGTACTTC. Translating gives CSVEGLTYEQYF.

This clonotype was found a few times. In DNA, the CDR3 is TGTGCCAGCAGCGGAGGGCGGGTGGTGTACTTC. It specifies CASSGGRVVYF. The chain uses TRBV7-9 and TRBJ2-5; tentatively, D is TRBD2 (6 bases). This CDR3 is 11 amino acids long. Germline V gene lookup returns CDR1 SEHNR and CDR2 FQNEAQ (reference sequence). Trimming removed 5 bases from V and 13 bases from J, with 14 bases in between.

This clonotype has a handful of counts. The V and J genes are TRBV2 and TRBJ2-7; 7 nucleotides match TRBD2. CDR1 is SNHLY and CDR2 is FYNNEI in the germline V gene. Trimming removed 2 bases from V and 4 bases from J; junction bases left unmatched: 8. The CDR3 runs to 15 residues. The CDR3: CASSEMWTRTYEQYF. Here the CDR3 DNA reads TGTGCCAGCAGTGAAATGTGGACTAGAACGTACGAGCAGTACTTC.

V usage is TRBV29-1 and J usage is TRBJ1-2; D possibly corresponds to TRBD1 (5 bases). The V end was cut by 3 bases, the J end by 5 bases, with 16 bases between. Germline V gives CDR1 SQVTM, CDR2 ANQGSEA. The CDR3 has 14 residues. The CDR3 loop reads CSVERTGTRYGYTF. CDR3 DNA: TGCAGCGTTGAGCGGACCGGGACTCGGTATGGCTACACCTTC.

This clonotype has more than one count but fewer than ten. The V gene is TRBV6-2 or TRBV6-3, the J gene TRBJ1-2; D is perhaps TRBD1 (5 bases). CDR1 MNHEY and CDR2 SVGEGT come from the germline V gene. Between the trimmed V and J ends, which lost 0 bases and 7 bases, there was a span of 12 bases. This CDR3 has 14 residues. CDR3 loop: CASSYSISGSGYTF. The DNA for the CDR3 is TGTGCCAGCAGTTACTCGATTTCAGGGTCTGGCTACACCTTC.

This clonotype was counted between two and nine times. As DNA, the CDR3 is TGCGCCAGCAGCCTGACTAGCGGGAGGACCATGGATACGCAGTATTTT. Translating it yields CASSLTSGRTMDTQYF. V is TRBV4-1 and J is TRBJ2-3; 13 bases are a match to TRBD2. The germline V gene encodes CDR1 MGHRA and CDR2 YSYEKL. The CDR3 is 16 amino acids. Unmatched junction bases numbered 7, after V lost 4 bases and J lost 6 bases.

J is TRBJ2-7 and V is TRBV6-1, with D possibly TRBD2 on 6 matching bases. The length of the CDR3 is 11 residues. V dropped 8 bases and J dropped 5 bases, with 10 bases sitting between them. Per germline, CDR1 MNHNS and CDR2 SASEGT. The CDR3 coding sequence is TGTGCCAGCGGGGGGAGCCACGAGCAGTACTTC. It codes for CASGGSHEQYF.

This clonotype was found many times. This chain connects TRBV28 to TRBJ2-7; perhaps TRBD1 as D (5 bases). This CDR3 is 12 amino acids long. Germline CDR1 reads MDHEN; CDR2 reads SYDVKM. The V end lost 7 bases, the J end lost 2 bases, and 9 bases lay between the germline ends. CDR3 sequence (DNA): TGTGCCAGCACCTCGGACACCTACGAGCAGTACTTC. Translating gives CASTSDTYEQYF.

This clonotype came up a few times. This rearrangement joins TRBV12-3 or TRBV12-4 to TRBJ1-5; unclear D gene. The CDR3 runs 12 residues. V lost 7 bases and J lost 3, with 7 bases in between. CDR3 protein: CASTVSNQPQHF. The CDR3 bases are TGTGCCAGCACCGTATCCAATCAGCCCCAGCATTTT.

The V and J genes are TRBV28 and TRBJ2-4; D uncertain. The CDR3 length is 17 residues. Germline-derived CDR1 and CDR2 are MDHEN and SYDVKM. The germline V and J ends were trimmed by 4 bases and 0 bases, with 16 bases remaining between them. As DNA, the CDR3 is TGTGCCAGCAGTTCCCCATACGCGAGCTTAGCCAAAAACATTCAGTACTTC. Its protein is CASSSPYASLAKNIQYF.

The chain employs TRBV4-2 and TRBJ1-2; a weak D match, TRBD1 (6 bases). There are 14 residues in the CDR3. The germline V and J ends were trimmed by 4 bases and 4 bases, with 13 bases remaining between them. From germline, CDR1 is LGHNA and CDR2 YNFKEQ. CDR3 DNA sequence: TGTGCCAGCAGCCCCGGGGGGGGGCCCTATGGCTACACCTTC. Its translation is CASSPGGGPYGYTF.

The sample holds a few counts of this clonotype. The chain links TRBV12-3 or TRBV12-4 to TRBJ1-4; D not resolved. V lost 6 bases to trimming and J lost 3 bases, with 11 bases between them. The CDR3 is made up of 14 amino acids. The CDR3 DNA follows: TGTGCCAGCAGACCAGGAGGATCTAATGAAAAACTGTTTTTT. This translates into CASRPGGSNEKLFF.

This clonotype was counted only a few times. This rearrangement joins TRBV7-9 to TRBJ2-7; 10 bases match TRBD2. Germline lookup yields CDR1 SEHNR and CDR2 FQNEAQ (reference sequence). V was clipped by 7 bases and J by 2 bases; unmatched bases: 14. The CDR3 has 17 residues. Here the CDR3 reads CASTKGPSGSQAYEQYF. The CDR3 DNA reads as TGTGCCAGCACCAAGGGTCCTAGCGGGAGCCAAGCCTACGAGCAGTACTTC. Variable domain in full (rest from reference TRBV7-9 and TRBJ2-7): DTGVSQNPRHKITKRGQNVTFRCDPISEHNRLYWYRQTLGQGPEFLTYFQNEAQLEKSRLLSDRFSAERPKGSFSTLEIQRTEQGDSAMYLCASTKGPSGSQAYEQYFGPGTRLTVT.